This TCR beta chain originates from a study of shared clonotypes between healthy human individuals. Study-wide points: Despite large depth, sorted-subset datasets appeared incompletely sequenced.

The assay was immunoSEQ multiplex PCR, and TCRdb's table has in-frame clones only and misses some. The data show about 2 million clones, about 95% seen once. Naive CD8 cells were CD45RO-negative, positively selected for CCR7, excluding terminally differentiated effector memory CD45RA+ cells. As concerns this clone: The antigen remains undetermined.

The material sequenced was naive CD8+ T cells sorted from blood. The receptor comes from a young man in good health.

The CDR3 region has the DNA TGTGCCAGCAGTTCCCTAGCGGTCGATTACGAGCAGTACTTC. This sequence encodes CASSSLAVDYEQYF. The chain recombines TRBV2 with TRBJ2-7; TRBD2 aligns across 7 bases. CDR1 SNHLY and CDR2 FYNNEI come from the germline V gene. With V trimmed by 5 bases and J by 4 bases, 8 bases remained unmatched. The CDR3 has 14 amino acids.